This T cell receptor beta chain appears in the sequencing data of a study of T-cell memory formation after mild COVID-19. Study-wide context: TCR clusters were largely donor specific.

Trimming shortened V by 5 bases and J by 4 bases, and 6 bases separated the two germline ends. The CDR3 length is 12 residues. Looked up from germline, CDR1 is SGHAT and CDR2 is FQNNGV. Many counts were recorded for this clonotype. What it recognizes is unknown. MiXCR, applied by TCRdb to the 5' RACE reads, yields one record per CDR3 protein. The sample records fewer than 350,000 distinct CDR3 sequences, over 11% being singletons. Study-wide findings and caveats: Within pre-infection memory, some responding clones were found, suggesting cross-reactive memory joined. Second-wave clones that peaked on day 37 lacked confirmed SARS-CoV-2 specificity. Clones that contracted from day 15 to 85 were balanced CD4/CD8, while later expanders leaned CD4+.

The specimen sequenced was PBMCs or a T cell subset sorted from them (not recorded which). This TCR was sampled from a man in his late teens or twenties who had mild COVID-19 (a few samples of this study predate the infection). Cell type and time point are not known. This sequence joins TRBV11-2 and TRBJ2-1; D unresolved. The CDR3 here is CASSKEYNEQFF. The CDR3 bases are TGTGCCAGCAGCAAAGAATACAATGAGCAGTTCTTC. Together with reference TRBV11-2 and TRBJ2-1, the CDR3 gives the full variable domain: EAGVAQSPRYKIIEKRQSVAFWCNPISGHATLYWYQQILGQGPKLLIQFQNNGVVDDSQLPKDRFSAERLKGVDSTLKIQPAKLEDSAVYLCASSKEYNEQFFGPGTRLTVL.